These 5 T cell receptor beta chains were sequenced from one sample in a study of T cells in Graves' hyperthyroidism and ophthalmopathy. Template material for amplifying TCR beta CDR3 regions consisted of RNA transcripts. The HTBI set primed first-round TCR CDR3 RT-PCR. TCRdb re-called the multiplex PCR reads through MiXCR, storing one row per CDR3 protein. The data show around 340,000 distinct CDR3 sequences, about 18% seen once. The sequenced sample was blood. These receptors were taken from a young woman with Graves' hyperthyroidism that later progressed to Graves' ophthalmopathy.

The sample holds many counts of this clonotype. V is TRBV12-3 or TRBV12-4 and J is TRBJ2-3; 9 nucleotides agree with TRBD2. The V gene end was trimmed by 7 bases and the J gene end by 5 bases; junction bases not matched to a gene: 16. This CDR3 region has 17 residues. This CDR3 reads CASIARRGGDGEDTQYF. The CDR3 DNA is TGTGCCAGCATAGCCAGGCGGGGGGGCGATGGTGAAGATACGCAGTATTTT.

The chain links TRBV3-1 to TRBJ1-1; D unresolved. The CDR3 runs 14 residues. Germline CDR1 reads LGHDT; CDR2 reads YNNKEL (reference sequence). The V end lost 7 bases, the J end lost 2 bases, and 14 bases lay between the germline ends. The CDR3 is CASNTATANTEAFF. CDR3 nucleotide sequence: TGTGCCAGCAACACGGCGACTGCCAACACTGAAGCTTTCTTT.

In this sample, this clonotype turned up once. This sequence may be a read error, since a much larger clone differs from it by one base. V gene TRBV28 combines with J gene TRBJ1-6, with TRBD1 matching 9 bases. From germline, CDR1 is MDHEN and CDR2 SYDVKM. This CDR3 comprises 14 residues. With V trimmed by 9 bases and J by 11 bases, 11 bases remained unmatched. The DNA for the CDR3 is TGTGCCAGGAATCCGGGACAGGGTTGGCCACCCCTCCACTTT. It codes for CARNPGQGWPPLHF.

This clonotype appeared a few times. J is TRBJ1-5 and V is TRBV20-1, with unresolved D. Germline lookup yields CDR1 DFQATT and CDR2 SNEGSKA (reference sequence). This CDR3 comprises 14 residues. Trimming removed 0 bases at V and 6 bases at J, with 12 bases between. CDR3 nucleotides: TGCAGTGCTAGAGATGGGCGGTGGGGTCAGCCCCAGCATTTT. Amino acid sequence: CSARDGRWGQPQHF.

The V and J genes are TRBV7-8 and TRBJ2-5; the D gene is possibly TRBD2 (6 bases). V lost 8 bases and J 5 bases, leaving 18 bases between the germline ends. Per the germline V gene, CDR1 is SGHVS and CDR2 is FQNEAQ. There are 14 residues in the CDR3. The CDR3, as DNA: TGTGCCAGCTCCGCAGGCGGGGTCGGTGAGACCCAGTACTTC. This sequence encodes CASSAGGVGETQYF.